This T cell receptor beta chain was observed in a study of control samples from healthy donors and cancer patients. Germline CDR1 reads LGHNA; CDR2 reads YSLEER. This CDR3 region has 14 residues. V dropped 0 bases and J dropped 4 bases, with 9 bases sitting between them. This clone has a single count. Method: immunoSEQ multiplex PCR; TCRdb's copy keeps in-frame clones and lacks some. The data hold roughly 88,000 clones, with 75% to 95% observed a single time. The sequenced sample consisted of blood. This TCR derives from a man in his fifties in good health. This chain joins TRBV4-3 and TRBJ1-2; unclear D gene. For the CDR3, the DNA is TGCGCCAGCAGCCAAGATACAGCCAGCTATGGCTACACCTTC. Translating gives CASSQDTASYGYTF.